This TCR beta chain was obtained from a study of blood T cell repertoires in COVID-19. Study at large: COVID-19 samples collected from the United States, Italy and Spain covered acute and convalescent phases. PBMCs, B-cell-depleted T cells, or T cells were the source of the cDNA or gDNA that made up the material.

The CDR3 is 13 amino acids. The V segment lost 4 bases and the J segment 1 base; nucleotides outside the gene matches: 1. CDR1 and CDR2 (germline): MNHEY, SMNVEV (reference sequence). As handled by the study authors: Estimation of nucleated cell counts was performed using reference gene primer amplification. Clones were read by immunoSEQ multiplex PCR, and TCRdb kept only the in-frame ones, dropping some. From that table come the V and J calls and clone size; the DNA was used to work out D and trimming. Of approximately 70,000 clones listed, 80% to 90% are singletons. The receptor was isolated from a woman in her forties or fifties with acute or convalescent COVID-19. The sequencing input was peripheral blood. The chain combines TRBV27 with TRBJ2-7, with 7 bases aligning to TRBD1. The CDR3, as DNA: TGTGCCAGCAGTTACAGGGGTTCCTACGAGCAGTACTTC. It encodes CASSYRGSYEQYF.